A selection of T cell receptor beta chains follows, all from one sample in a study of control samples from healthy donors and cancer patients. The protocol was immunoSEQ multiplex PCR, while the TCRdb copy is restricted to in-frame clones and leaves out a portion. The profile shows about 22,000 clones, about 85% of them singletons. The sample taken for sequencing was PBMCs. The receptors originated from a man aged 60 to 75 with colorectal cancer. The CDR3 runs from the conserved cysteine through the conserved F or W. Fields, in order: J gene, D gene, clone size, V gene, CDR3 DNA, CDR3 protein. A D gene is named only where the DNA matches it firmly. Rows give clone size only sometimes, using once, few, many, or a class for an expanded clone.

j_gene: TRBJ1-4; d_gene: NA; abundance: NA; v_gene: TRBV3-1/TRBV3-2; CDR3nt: TGTGCCAGCAGCCCCCGCCAGGGGAATGAAAAACTGTTTTTT; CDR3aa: CASSPRQGNEKLFF
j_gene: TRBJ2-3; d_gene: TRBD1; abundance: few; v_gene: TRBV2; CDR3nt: TGTGCCAGCAGTGTGGGACAGCGCACAGATACGCAGTATTTT; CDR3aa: CASSVGQRTDTQYF
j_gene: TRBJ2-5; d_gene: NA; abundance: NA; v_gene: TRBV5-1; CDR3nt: TGCGCCAGCAGCTCAATACAGGGAGAGGAGACCCAGTACTTC; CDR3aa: CASSSIQGEETQYF
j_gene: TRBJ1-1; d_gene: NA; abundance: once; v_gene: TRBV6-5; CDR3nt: TGTGCCAGCAGACACCCCCCGAGGGGCACTGAAGCTTTCTTT; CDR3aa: CASRHPPRGTEAFF
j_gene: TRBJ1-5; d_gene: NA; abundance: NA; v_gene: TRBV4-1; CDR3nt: TGCGCCAGCAGCCAAGATAGTGGCCTCAATCAGCCCCAGCATTTT; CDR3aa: CASSQDSGLNQPQHF
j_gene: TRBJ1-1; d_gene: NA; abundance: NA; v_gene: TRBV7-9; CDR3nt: TGTGCCAGCAGCTTAGGGACAATGGAAACTTTCTTT; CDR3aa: CASSLGTMETFF
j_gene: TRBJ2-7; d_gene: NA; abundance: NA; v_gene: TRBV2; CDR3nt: TGTGCCAGCAGTGAAGCGCTTGGAGGCTACGAGCAGTACTTC; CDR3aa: CASSEALGGYEQYF
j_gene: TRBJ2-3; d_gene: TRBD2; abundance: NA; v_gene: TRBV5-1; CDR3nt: TGCGCCAGCAGCCTTGGACTAGCGGGCACCACAGATACGCAGTATTTT; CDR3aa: CASSLGLAGTTDTQYF
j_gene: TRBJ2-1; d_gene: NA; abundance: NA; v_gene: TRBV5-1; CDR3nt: TGCGCCAGCAGCTTCGGGGGCGCCGAATACAATGAGCAGTTCTTC; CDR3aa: CASSFGGAEYNEQFF
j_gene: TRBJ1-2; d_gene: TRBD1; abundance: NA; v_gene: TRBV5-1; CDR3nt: TGCGCCAGCAGCTTGGCGGGACAGGGGAGGGGAGGCTACACCTTC; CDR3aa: CASSLAGQGRGGYTF
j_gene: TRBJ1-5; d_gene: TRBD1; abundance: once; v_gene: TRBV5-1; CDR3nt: TGCGCCAGCAGCTACTCCGGGACAGGAGAGCCCCAGCATTTT; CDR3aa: CASSYSGTGEPQHF
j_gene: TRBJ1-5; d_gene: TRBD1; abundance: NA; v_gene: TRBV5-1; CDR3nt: TGCGCCAGCAGCTTGCCGGACAGGGTGAACAGTCAGCCCCAGCATTTT; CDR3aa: CASSLPDRVNSQPQHF
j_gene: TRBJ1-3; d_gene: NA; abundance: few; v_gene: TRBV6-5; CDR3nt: TGTGCCAGCAACTCTGGAAACACCATATATTTT; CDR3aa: CASNSGNTIYF
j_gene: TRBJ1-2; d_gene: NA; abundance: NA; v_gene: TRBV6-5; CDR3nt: TGTGCCAGCAGTTATTTTCAGGGATATGGCTACACCTTC; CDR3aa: CASSYFQGYGYTF
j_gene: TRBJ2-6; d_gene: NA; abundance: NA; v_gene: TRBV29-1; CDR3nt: TGCAGCGTGGGGGCCTCTGGGGCCAACGTCCTGACTTTC; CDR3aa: CSVGASGANVLTF
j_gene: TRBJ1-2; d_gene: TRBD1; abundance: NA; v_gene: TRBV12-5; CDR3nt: TGTGCTAGTGGACCCGACAGGGGAAGGAGGGGGAACTATGGCTACACCTTC; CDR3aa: CASGPDRGRRGNYGYTF
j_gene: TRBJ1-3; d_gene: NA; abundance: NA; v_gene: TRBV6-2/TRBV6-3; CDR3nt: TGTGCCAGCAGTTACGAACAACGGAGCACCATATATTTT; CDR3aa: CASSYEQRSTIYF
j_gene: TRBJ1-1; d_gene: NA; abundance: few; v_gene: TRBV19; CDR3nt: TGTGCCAGTAAATCGACGCGGCGGAACACTGAAGCTTTCTTT; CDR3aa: CASKSTRRNTEAFF
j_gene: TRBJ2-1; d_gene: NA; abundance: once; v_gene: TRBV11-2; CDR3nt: TGTGCCAGCAGCGCCCAGGGCAGTGTGTTCTTC; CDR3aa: CASSAQGSVFF
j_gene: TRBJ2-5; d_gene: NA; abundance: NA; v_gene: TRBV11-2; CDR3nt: TGTGCCAGCAGCTGGAACCGGGGGAAGCAAGAGACCCAGTACTTC; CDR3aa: CASSWNRGKQETQYF
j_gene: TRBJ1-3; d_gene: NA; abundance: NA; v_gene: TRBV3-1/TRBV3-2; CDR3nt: TGTGCCAGCAGCCCCGGGACACCGAGCTCTGGAAACACCATATATTTT; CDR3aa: CASSPGTPSSGNTIYF
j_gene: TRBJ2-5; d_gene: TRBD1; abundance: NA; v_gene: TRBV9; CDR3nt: TGTGCCAGCAGCGTAGGAGGGACAGGGGGCAAAGAGACCCAGTACTTC; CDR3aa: CASSVGGTGGKETQYF
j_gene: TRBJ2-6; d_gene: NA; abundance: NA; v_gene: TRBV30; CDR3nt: TGTGCCTGGAGGCAATTGGCAACAGAAGGCTCTGGGGCCAACGTCCTGACTTTC; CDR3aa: CAWRQLATEGSGANVLTF
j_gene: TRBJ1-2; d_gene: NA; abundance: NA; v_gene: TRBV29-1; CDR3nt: TGCAGCGTTGCAGGGGAAGATGGCTACACCTTC; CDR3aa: CSVAGEDGYTF
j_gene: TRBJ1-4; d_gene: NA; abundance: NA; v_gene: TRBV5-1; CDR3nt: TGCGCCAGCAGCTTGGGTGGGACATCTTTCGCTAATGAAAAACTGTTTTTT; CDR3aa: CASSLGGTSFANEKLFF
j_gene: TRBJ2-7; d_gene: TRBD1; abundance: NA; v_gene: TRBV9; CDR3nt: TGTGCCAGCAGCGCGGGACAGTTTTCCTACGAGCAGTACTTC; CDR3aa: CASSAGQFSYEQYF
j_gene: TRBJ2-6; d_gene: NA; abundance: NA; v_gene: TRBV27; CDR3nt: TGTGCCAGCAGTTTACGGGCTGGGGCCAACGTCCTGACTTTC; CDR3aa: CASSLRAGANVLTF
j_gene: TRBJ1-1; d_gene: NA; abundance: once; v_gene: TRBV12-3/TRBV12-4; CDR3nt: TGTGCCAGCAGTTTATATAAGAACACTGAAGCTTTCTTT; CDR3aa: CASSLYKNTEAFF
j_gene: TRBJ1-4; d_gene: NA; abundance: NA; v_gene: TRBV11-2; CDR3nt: TGTGCCAGCAGCTTGGGCACCCACCACACTAATGAAAAACTGTTTTTT; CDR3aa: CASSLGTHHTNEKLFF
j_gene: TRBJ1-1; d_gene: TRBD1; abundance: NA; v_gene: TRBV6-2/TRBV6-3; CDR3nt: TGTGCCAGCAGTTTTCGGACAGGGAACACTGAAGCTTTCTTT; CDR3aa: CASSFRTGNTEAFF
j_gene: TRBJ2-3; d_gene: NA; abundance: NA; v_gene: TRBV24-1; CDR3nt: TGTGCCACCAGTTCCGGGGGCACAGATACGCAGTATTTT; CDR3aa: CATSSGGTDTQYF
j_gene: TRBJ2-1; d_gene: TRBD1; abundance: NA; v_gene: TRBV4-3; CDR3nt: TGCGCCAGCAGCCTAACTTCCGGGACAGGCTCCTACAATGAGCAGTTCTTC; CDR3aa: CASSLTSGTGSYNEQFF
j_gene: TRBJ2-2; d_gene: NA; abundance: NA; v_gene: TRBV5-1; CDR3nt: TGCGCCAGCAGCTTCGATTGGCGGAACACCGGGGAGCTGTTTTTT; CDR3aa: CASSFDWRNTGELFF
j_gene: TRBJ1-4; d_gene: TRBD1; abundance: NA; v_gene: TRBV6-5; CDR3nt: TGTGCCAGCAGTCCCCCGGGACAGGGTCATGAAAAACTGTTTTTT; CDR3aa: CASSPPGQGHEKLFF
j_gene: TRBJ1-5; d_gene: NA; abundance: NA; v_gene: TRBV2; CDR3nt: TGTGCCAGCAGTGAAGAAATTCAGCCCCAGCATTTT; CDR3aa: CASSEEIQPQHF
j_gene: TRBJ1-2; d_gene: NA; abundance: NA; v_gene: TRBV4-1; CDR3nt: TGCGCCAGCAGCCACGTGGTAGGGCGGGCAGGAGGGGCTAATGGCTACACCTTC; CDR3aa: CASSHVVGRAGGANGYTF
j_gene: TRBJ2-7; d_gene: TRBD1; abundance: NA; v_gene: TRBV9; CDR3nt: TGTGCCAGCAGCGCCGGACAGGACCCCTACGAGCAGTACTTC; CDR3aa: CASSAGQDPYEQYF